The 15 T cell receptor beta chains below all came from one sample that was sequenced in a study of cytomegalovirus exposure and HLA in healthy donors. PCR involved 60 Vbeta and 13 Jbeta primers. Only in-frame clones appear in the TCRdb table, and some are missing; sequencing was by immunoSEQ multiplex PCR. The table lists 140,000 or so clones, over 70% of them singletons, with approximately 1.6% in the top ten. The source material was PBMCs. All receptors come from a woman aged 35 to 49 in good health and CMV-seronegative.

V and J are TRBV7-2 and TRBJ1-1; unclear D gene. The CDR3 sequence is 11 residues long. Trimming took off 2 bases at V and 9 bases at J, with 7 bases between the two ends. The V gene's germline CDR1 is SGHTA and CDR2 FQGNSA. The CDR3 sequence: CASSLMRKAFF. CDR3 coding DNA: TGTGCCAGCAGCTTAATGCGGAAAGCTTTCTTT.

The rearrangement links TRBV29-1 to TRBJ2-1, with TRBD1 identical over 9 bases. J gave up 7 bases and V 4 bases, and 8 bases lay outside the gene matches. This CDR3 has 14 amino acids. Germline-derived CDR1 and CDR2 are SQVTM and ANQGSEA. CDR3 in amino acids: CSVAQDRGNNEQFF. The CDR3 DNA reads TGCAGCGTTGCTCAGGACAGGGGCAATAATGAGCAGTTCTTC.

CDR3 loop: CATSRDGGGWADTQYF. In nucleotides, the CDR3 is TGTGCCACCAGCAGAGACGGGGGGGGATGGGCAGATACGCAGTATTTT. The gene calls are TRBV15 and TRBJ2-3; 8 bases agree with TRBD2. This CDR3 is 16 amino acids long. Germline V lookup: CDR1 LNHNV, CDR2 YYDKDF (reference sequence). Trimming removed 0 bases from V and 4 bases from J; junction bases left unmatched: 6.

DNA of the CDR3: TGCGCCAGCAGCACACGAGACAGGGGCACTGAAGCTTTCTTT. This encodes CASSTRDRGTEAFF. The chain uses TRBV5-1 and TRBJ1-1; 8 positions match TRBD1. CDR1 and CDR2 from the germline V gene are SGHRS and YFSETQ. The CDR3 length is 14 residues. The V gene end was trimmed by 4 bases and the J gene end by 4 bases; junction bases not matched to a gene: 6.

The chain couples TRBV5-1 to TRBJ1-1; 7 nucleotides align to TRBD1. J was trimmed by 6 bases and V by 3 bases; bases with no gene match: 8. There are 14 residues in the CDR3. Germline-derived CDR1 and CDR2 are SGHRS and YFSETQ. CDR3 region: CASSSGPTGAEAFF. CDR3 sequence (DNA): TGCGCCAGCAGCTCCGGGCCTACAGGGGCTGAAGCTTTCTTT.

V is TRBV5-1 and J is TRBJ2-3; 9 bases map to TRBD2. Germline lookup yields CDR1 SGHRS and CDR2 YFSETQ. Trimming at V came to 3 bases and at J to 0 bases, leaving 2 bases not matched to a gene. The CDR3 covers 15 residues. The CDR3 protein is CASSSSGVSTDTQYF. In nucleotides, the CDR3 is TGCGCCAGCAGCTCTAGCGGGGTTAGCACAGATACGCAGTATTTT.

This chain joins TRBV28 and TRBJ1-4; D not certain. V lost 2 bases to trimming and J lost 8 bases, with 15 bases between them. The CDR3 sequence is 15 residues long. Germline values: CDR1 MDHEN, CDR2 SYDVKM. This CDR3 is CASSLPPIWAEKLFF. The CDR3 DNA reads TGTGCCAGCAGTTTACCCCCCATTTGGGCAGAAAAACTGTTTTTT.

The CDR3, as DNA: TGTGCCAGCAGCCCACTCGGACAGGGGCAGTACTTC. As protein: CASSPLGQGQYF. The chain links TRBV11-1 to TRBJ2-7; 8 nucleotides align to TRBD1. Losses at the gene ends were 5 bases for V and 9 bases for J; bases not matched to a gene: 6. The germline V gene has CDR1 SGHAT and CDR2 FQDESV (reference sequence). The CDR3 totals 12 residues.

The CDR3 DNA reads as TGCACCAGCAGCCCAGGACCGGGATATAATGAGCAGTTCTTC. Its translation: CTSSPGPGYNEQFF. The chain joins TRBV1 to TRBJ2-1; the listed D gene, TRBD2, was not tested against the DNA. TRBV1 is a pseudogene. CDR3 length: 14 residues.

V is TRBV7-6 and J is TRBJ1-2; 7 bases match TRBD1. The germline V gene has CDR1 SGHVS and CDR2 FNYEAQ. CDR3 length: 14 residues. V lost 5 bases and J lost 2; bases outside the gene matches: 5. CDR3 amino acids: CASSPGGPNYGYTF. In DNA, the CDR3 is TGTGCCAGCAGCCCAGGGGGGCCGAACTATGGCTACACCTTC.

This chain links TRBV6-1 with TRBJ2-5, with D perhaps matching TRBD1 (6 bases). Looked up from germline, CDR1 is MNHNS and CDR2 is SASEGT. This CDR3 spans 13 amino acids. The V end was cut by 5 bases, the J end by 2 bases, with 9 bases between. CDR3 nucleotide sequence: TGTGCCAGCAGTCAAGGACAGCAAGAGACCCAGTACTTC. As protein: CASSQGQQETQYF.

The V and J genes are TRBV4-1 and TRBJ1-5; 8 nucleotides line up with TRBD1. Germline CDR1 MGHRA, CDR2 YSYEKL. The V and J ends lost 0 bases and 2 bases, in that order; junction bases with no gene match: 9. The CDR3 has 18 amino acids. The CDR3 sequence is CASSQDLRRGRGNQPQHF. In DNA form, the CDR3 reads TGCGCCAGCAGCCAAGATCTTCGCAGGGGGCGAGGCAATCAGCCCCAGCATTTT.

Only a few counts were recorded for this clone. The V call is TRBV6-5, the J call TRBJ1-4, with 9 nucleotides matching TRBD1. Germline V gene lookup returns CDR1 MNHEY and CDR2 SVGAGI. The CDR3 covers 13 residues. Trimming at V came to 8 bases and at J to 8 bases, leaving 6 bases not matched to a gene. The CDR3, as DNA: TGTGCCAGCGGTGACAGGGGGGTCGAAAAACTGTTTTTT. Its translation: CASGDRGVEKLFF.

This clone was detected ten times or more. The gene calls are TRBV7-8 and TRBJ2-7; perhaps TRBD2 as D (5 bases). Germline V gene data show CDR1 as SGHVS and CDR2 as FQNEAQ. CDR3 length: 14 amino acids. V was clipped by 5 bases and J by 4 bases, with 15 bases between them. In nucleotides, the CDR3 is TGTGCCAGCAGCCCCCGTACGGGAAGTTACGAGCAGTACTTC. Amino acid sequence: CASSPRTGSYEQYF.

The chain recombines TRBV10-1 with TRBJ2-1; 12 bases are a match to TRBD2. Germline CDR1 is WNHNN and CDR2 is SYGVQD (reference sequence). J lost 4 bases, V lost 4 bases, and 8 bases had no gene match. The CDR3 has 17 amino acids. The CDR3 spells CASSGPTSGGYYNEQFF. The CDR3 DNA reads TGCGCCAGCAGTGGCCCCACTAGCGGGGGGTATTACAATGAGCAGTTCTTC.